Below, 29 T cell receptor beta chains from the same sample are listed, as sequenced in a study of CD8 T cells in Susac syndrome. With random hexamers, 0.5 to 1 ug RNA was reverse transcribed. One entry per CDR3 protein results from TCRdb running MiXCR on the immunoSEQ multiplex PCR reads. The repertoire holds about 300,000 distinct CDR3 sequences, approximately 91% seen once, with 0.18% in the top ten. The sample was CD8+ T cells from PBMCs. The receptors come from a human donor with multiple sclerosis.

CDR3: CASSLTGTAEKLFF. The CDR3 DNA follows: TGTGCCAGCTCCCTGACAGGGACGGCTGAAAAACTGTTTTTT. The rearrangement uses TRBV28 and TRBJ1-4; 7 bases map to TRBD1. The V gene's germline CDR1 is MDHEN and CDR2 SYDVKM. There are 14 residues in the CDR3. After removal of 8 bases from V and 7 bases from J, the junction contained 10 bases not matched to a gene.

The chain links TRBV20-1 to TRBJ2-1; D gene unclear. This CDR3 region has 14 residues. V lost 6 bases and J lost 7, with 19 bases in between. Germline loops: CDR1 DFQATT, CDR2 SNEGSKA (reference sequence). The CDR3 region has the DNA TGCAGTGCCGCGGACCCTAGGCTGGGTAATGAGCAGTTCTTC. Translation gives CSAADPRLGNEQFF.

The chain couples TRBV19 to TRBJ2-6; D call uncertain. Trimming removed 8 bases from V and 13 bases from J, with 15 bases in between. CDR1 is LNHDA and CDR2 is SQIVND in the germline V gene (reference sequence). CDR3 size: 12 residues. CDR3 region: CASGNNLHVLTF. DNA for the CDR3: TGTGCCAGTGGGAACAATCTGCATGTCCTGACTTTC.

V usage is TRBV7-9 and J usage is TRBJ2-7; D might be TRBD1 or TRBD2, each matching 6 bases. The CDR3 sequence is 16 residues long. Germline V gives CDR1 SEHNR, CDR2 FQNEAQ (reference sequence). V lost 2 bases to trimming and J lost 0 bases, with 14 bases between them. CDR3 region: CASSLSRGTSSYEQYF. The DNA of the CDR3 is TGTGCCAGCAGCTTATCTCGGGGGACAAGCTCCTACGAGCAGTACTTC.

V usage is TRBV4-3 and J usage is TRBJ2-3; D is undetermined. From germline, CDR1 is LGHNA and CDR2 YSLEER. V shed 1 base and J shed 6 bases, with 11 bases lying between them. This CDR3 is 14 amino acids long. CDR3 in DNA: TGCGCCAGCAGCCAAGGGCCAGCGTCGGATACGCAGTATTTT. This encodes CASSQGPASDTQYF.

This chain joins TRBV2 and TRBJ1-4; D remains unclear. The CDR3 is 13 amino acids. With 2 bases removed from V and 7 bases from J, the gap between germline ends came to 8 bases. Germline assignment: CDR1 SNHLY and CDR2 FYNNEI. CDR3 region: CASSERGSEKLFF. In DNA form, the CDR3 reads TGTGCCAGCAGTGAACGGGGAAGTGAAAAACTGTTTTTT.

This chain connects TRBV19 to TRBJ2-5, with a tentative D call TRBD2 (5 bases). Between the trimmed V and J ends, which lost 7 bases and 2 bases, there was a span of 8 bases. CDR1 and CDR2 from the germline V gene are LNHDA and SQIVND (reference sequence). The CDR3 runs 12 residues. The CDR3 region has the DNA TGTGCCAGTACCTCGGGACAAGAGACCCAGTACTTC. Translating it yields CASTSGQETQYF. Full variable domain (outside the CDR3, taken from reference TRBV19 and TRBJ2-5): DGGITQSPKYLFRKEGQNVTLSCEQNLNHDAMYWYRQDPGQGLRLIYYSQIVNDFQKGDIAEGYSVSREKKESFPLTVTSAQKNPTAFYLCASTSGQETQYFGPGTRLLVL.

V is TRBV15 and J is TRBJ2-7; 13 bases match TRBD2. The junction had 2 bases not matched to a gene; V was cut back by 1 base and J by 2 bases. The CDR3 has 16 amino acids. Per the germline V gene, CDR1 is LNHNV and CDR2 is YYDKDF (reference sequence). The DNA of the CDR3 is TGTGCCACCAGCAGAGCTGGACTAGCGGGAGCCTACGAGCAGTACTTC. This encodes CATSRAGLAGAYEQYF.

The CDR3 reads CASSLGQGGDNEQFF. Here the CDR3 DNA reads TGTGCCAGCAGCTTAGGTCAGGGGGGAGACAATGAGCAGTTCTTC. The V and J genes are TRBV13 and TRBJ2-1, with a possible D match to TRBD1 (7 bases). The CDR3 runs 15 residues. CDR1 is PRHDT and CDR2 is FYEKMQ in the germline V gene (reference sequence). The V end lost 0 bases, the J end lost 5 bases, and 11 bases lay between the germline ends.

The V and J genes are TRBV4-3 and TRBJ1-2, with no clear D. The ends were cut back, 1 base at V and 7 bases at J, with 13 bases in the middle. CDR3 length equals 14 residues. Per germline, CDR1 LGHNA and CDR2 YSLEER. The CDR3 sequence is CASSQVREGFGYTF. CDR3 nucleotides: TGCGCCAGCAGCCAAGTTCGAGAAGGGTTTGGCTACACCTTC.

In DNA form, the CDR3 reads TGCGCCAGCAGCCCCTCGGTTGCTAGCTCCTACAATGAGCAGTTCTTC. Protein: CASSPSVASSYNEQFF. The chain carries TRBV4-3 and TRBJ2-1; D remains unclear. CDR3 length: 16 residues. Trimming shortened V by 4 bases and J by 0 bases, and 13 bases separated the two germline ends. Per germline, CDR1 LGHNA and CDR2 YSLEER.

The V gene is TRBV7-3, the J gene TRBJ2-1, with D perhaps matching TRBD2 (6 bases). Looked up from germline, CDR1 is SGHTA and CDR2 is FQGTGA. The V and J ends lost 2 bases and 9 bases respectively, with 11 bases between them. The CDR3 covers 13 residues. CDR3 amino acids: CASSLSGVTEQFF. The CDR3 bases are TGTGCCAGCAGCTTATCGGGGGTGACTGAGCAGTTCTTC.

V and J are TRBV19 and TRBJ2-7; possibly TRBD1 for D (6 bases). V was clipped by 3 bases and J by 5 bases, with 11 bases between them. Germline lookup yields CDR1 LNHDA and CDR2 SQIVND (reference sequence). The CDR3 has 13 residues. The CDR3 DNA reads TGTGCCAGTAGTATGCGCGGACAGAACGAGCAGTACTTC. Its protein is CASSMRGQNEQYF.

The genes are TRBV20-1 and TRBJ2-5, with TRBD2 matching over 13 bases. The length of the CDR3 is 14 residues. From germline, CDR1 is DFQATT and CDR2 SNEGSKA (reference sequence). The V and J ends lost 6 bases and 3 bases, in that order; junction bases with no gene match: 4. CDR3 in DNA: TGCAGTGCCCGGACTAGCGGGAGAGAAGAGACCCAGTACTTC. This sequence encodes CSARTSGREETQYF.

The chain recombines TRBV7-9 with TRBJ2-1; D gene uncertain. V lost 6 bases and J lost 4, with 10 bases in between. This CDR3 is 13 amino acids long. Per the germline V gene, CDR1 is SEHNR and CDR2 is FQNEAQ (reference sequence). The CDR3 bases are TGTGCCAGCAGAACGGACCCATACAATGAGCAGTTCTTC. As protein: CASRTDPYNEQFF.

The chain employs TRBV2 and TRBJ1-1; D perhaps matches TRBD1 (6 bases). CDR3 size: 11 residues. Germline CDR1 is SNHLY and CDR2 is FYNNEI. V was shortened by 7 bases and J by 8 bases, with 11 bases between the two germline ends. The chain's CDR3 is CASTYRVEAFF. CDR3 bases: TGTGCCAGCACTTACAGGGTGGAAGCTTTCTTT.

This chain uses TRBV9 with TRBJ1-2; D is possibly TRBD1 (5 bases). Trimming took 3 bases from V and 8 from J, leaving 17 bases between them. Per germline, CDR1 SGDLS and CDR2 YYNGEE. This CDR3 region has 14 residues. The CDR3 loop is CASSAGEGFRGYTF. DNA of the CDR3: TGTGCCAGCAGCGCCGGAGAGGGGTTTCGGGGCTACACCTTC.

V usage is TRBV13 and J usage is TRBJ2-2; 7 positions match TRBD1. Trimming at V came to 4 bases and at J to 7 bases, leaving 18 bases not matched to a gene. The CDR3 covers 18 residues. The V gene's germline CDR1 is PRHDT and CDR2 FYEKMQ (reference sequence). The CDR3 DNA reads as TGTGCCAGCAGCTCGCTCATCCCCGGGACAGCTATTATCGGGGAGCTGTTTTTT. This encodes CASSSLIPGTAIIGELFF.

This chain connects TRBV9 to TRBJ2-7; D gene ambiguous. The CDR3 runs to 8 residues. The V end lost 8 bases, the J end lost 5 bases, and 2 bases lay between the germline ends. CDR1 is SGDLS and CDR2 is YYNGEE in the germline V gene. For the CDR3, the DNA is TGTGCCAGAGACGAGCAGTACTTC. Translation gives CARDEQYF. The whole variable domain, remainder taken from reference TRBV9 and TRBJ2-7, is DSGVTQTPKHLITATGQRVTLRCSPRSGDLSVYWYQQSLDQGLQFLIQYYNGEERAKGNILERFSAQQFPDLHSELNLSSLELGDSALYFCARDEQYFGPGTRLTVT.

The chain couples TRBV20-1 to TRBJ2-1, with D uncertain. In germline, CDR1 is DFQATT, CDR2 SNEGSKA (reference sequence). The CDR3 has 9 residues. The CDR3: CSAHYEQFF. CDR3 sequence (DNA): TGCAGCGCTCACTATGAGCAGTTCTTC.

The rearrangement uses TRBV14 and TRBJ1-2; weak D call: TRBD1 (5 bases). The CDR3 loop spans 13 amino acids. The V end lost 4 bases, the J end lost 2 bases, and 8 bases lay between the germline ends. Germline V gives CDR1 SGHDN, CDR2 FVKESK. The CDR3 DNA reads TGTGCCAGCAGCCGTTCAGGGAACTATGGCTACACCTTC. The encoded protein is CASSRSGNYGYTF.

The chain uses TRBV12-3 or TRBV12-4 and TRBJ2-5; no clear D. The CDR3 has 12 residues. The V end was cut by 6 bases, the J end by 1 base, with 6 bases between. The CDR3 DNA follows: TGTGCCAGCAGAACTATCCAAGAGACCCAGTACTTC. This codes for CASRTIQETQYF.

This clonotype has only one observation. CDR3 sequence reads: CSVVDRDKSNTGELFF. The CDR3 nucleotides are TGCAGCGTTGTGGACAGGGACAAGTCGAACACCGGGGAGCTGTTTTTT. The V gene is TRBV29-1, the J gene TRBJ2-2; 8 bases line up with TRBD1. Germline V gives CDR1 SQVTM, CDR2 ANQGSEA. Trimming at V came to 4 bases and at J to 0 bases, leaving 7 bases not matched to a gene. This CDR3 spans 16 amino acids.

The chain recombines TRBV29-1 with TRBJ2-5; D is possibly TRBD2 (5 bases). The CDR3 extends over 14 amino acids. Trimming left V 7 bases short and J 2 bases short, with 17 bases between. Germline V gene lookup returns CDR1 SQVTM and CDR2 ANQGSEA. The CDR3 here is CSAPHGVGQETQYF. The CDR3 bases are TGCAGCGCTCCTCACGGGGTGGGACAAGAGACCCAGTACTTC.

The chain recombines TRBV19 with TRBJ2-1, with D uncertain. CDR1 LNHDA and CDR2 SQIVND come from the germline V gene (reference sequence). The CDR3 has 13 amino acids. With 11 bases removed from V and 12 bases from J, the gap between germline ends came to 23 bases. The CDR3 protein is CAPWEPPHQVQFF. The DNA for the CDR3 is TGTGCCCCATGGGAACCACCTCATCAAGTGCAGTTCTTC.

The chain uses TRBV27 and TRBJ2-7, with 7 bases aligning to TRBD2. Trimming at V came to 5 bases and at J to 4 bases, leaving 8 bases not matched to a gene. This CDR3 has 14 amino acids. Germline V gives CDR1 MNHEY, CDR2 SMNVEV (reference sequence). The CDR3 spells CASSPSGLLYEQYF. The CDR3 coding sequence is TGTGCCAGCAGTCCATCGGGACTACTATACGAGCAGTACTTC.

The chain uses TRBV28 and TRBJ2-7; 7 bases fit TRBD1. The CDR3 has 15 residues. Germline CDR1 MDHEN, CDR2 SYDVKM. V dropped 3 bases and J dropped 3; count of bases not matched to a gene: 8. The CDR3 nucleotides are TGTGCCAGCAGTTTCCTGACAGGGCAGAGCTACGAGCAGTACTTC. Protein product: CASSFLTGQSYEQYF.

The gene calls are TRBV19 and TRBJ2-7, with 9 bases identical to TRBD1. The CDR3 length is 16 residues. CDR1 is LNHDA, CDR2 SQIVND, per germline (reference sequence). The junction had 10 bases not matched to a gene; V was cut back by 5 bases and J by 2 bases. This CDR3 is CASSFSPRQGAYEQYF. The DNA of the CDR3 is TGTGCCAGTAGTTTCTCCCCCCGACAGGGGGCCTACGAGCAGTACTTC.

The chain carries TRBV3-1 and TRBJ2-1; tentative D call: TRBD2 (5 bases). This CDR3 is 14 amino acids long. Looked up from germline, CDR1 is LGHDT and CDR2 is YNNKEL (reference sequence). Trimming took 4 bases from V and 8 from J, leaving 15 bases between them. The chain's CDR3 is CASSPEKGGHEQFF. In DNA form, the CDR3 reads TGTGCCAGCAGCCCTGAAAAAGGAGGCCATGAGCAGTTCTTC.